The entry below describes one T cell receptor beta chain. As originally analysed: Amplification with reference gene primers provided the estimates of nucleated cell counts. Profiled with immunoSEQ multiplex PCR; TCRdb holds only in-frame clones, not every one. D and trimming come from the DNA, and the V and J calls and clone size come from that table. The repertoire holds over 55,000 clones, roughly 82% seen once, with about 22% in the top ten. Germline-derived CDR1 and CDR2 are GTSNPN and SVGIG (reference sequence). The CDR3 is 13 amino acids. Trimming removed 2 bases at V and 1 base at J, with 8 bases between. The data originate from a study of blood T cell repertoires in COVID-19. Study background: The cDNA or gDNA used as material had been derived from T cells, B-cell-depleted T cells, or PBMCs.

This TCR was recovered from a woman aged 55-70 years with acute or convalescent COVID-19. The chain joins TRBV30 to TRBJ1-1, with D unresolved. The sample comprised peripheral blood. The CDR3, as DNA: TGTGCCTGGAGTCCCAGACAGAACACTGAAGCTTTCTTT. It specifies CAWSPRQNTEAFF.